This T cell receptor (beta chain) was recovered during a study of blood T cell repertoires in COVID-19. Sequenced by immunoSEQ multiplex PCR; TCRdb stores in-frame clones only, minus some. Of a few hundred thousand clones listed, around nine tenths are singletons. This CDR3 contains 17 residues. Germline CDR1 is SGHTA and CDR2 is FQGNSA. J lost 0 bases, V lost 3 bases, and 6 bases had no gene match. This receptor was identified in a human donor in a cohort sampled during active COVID-19. The sequenced sample consisted of peripheral blood. V gene TRBV7-2 combines with J gene TRBJ2-7; 12 bases line up with TRBD2. The CDR3 region has the DNA TGTGCCAGCAGCTTCTCTAGCGGGGGGGCACGCTCCTACGAGCAGTACTTC. Its translation is CASSFSSGGARSYEQYF.